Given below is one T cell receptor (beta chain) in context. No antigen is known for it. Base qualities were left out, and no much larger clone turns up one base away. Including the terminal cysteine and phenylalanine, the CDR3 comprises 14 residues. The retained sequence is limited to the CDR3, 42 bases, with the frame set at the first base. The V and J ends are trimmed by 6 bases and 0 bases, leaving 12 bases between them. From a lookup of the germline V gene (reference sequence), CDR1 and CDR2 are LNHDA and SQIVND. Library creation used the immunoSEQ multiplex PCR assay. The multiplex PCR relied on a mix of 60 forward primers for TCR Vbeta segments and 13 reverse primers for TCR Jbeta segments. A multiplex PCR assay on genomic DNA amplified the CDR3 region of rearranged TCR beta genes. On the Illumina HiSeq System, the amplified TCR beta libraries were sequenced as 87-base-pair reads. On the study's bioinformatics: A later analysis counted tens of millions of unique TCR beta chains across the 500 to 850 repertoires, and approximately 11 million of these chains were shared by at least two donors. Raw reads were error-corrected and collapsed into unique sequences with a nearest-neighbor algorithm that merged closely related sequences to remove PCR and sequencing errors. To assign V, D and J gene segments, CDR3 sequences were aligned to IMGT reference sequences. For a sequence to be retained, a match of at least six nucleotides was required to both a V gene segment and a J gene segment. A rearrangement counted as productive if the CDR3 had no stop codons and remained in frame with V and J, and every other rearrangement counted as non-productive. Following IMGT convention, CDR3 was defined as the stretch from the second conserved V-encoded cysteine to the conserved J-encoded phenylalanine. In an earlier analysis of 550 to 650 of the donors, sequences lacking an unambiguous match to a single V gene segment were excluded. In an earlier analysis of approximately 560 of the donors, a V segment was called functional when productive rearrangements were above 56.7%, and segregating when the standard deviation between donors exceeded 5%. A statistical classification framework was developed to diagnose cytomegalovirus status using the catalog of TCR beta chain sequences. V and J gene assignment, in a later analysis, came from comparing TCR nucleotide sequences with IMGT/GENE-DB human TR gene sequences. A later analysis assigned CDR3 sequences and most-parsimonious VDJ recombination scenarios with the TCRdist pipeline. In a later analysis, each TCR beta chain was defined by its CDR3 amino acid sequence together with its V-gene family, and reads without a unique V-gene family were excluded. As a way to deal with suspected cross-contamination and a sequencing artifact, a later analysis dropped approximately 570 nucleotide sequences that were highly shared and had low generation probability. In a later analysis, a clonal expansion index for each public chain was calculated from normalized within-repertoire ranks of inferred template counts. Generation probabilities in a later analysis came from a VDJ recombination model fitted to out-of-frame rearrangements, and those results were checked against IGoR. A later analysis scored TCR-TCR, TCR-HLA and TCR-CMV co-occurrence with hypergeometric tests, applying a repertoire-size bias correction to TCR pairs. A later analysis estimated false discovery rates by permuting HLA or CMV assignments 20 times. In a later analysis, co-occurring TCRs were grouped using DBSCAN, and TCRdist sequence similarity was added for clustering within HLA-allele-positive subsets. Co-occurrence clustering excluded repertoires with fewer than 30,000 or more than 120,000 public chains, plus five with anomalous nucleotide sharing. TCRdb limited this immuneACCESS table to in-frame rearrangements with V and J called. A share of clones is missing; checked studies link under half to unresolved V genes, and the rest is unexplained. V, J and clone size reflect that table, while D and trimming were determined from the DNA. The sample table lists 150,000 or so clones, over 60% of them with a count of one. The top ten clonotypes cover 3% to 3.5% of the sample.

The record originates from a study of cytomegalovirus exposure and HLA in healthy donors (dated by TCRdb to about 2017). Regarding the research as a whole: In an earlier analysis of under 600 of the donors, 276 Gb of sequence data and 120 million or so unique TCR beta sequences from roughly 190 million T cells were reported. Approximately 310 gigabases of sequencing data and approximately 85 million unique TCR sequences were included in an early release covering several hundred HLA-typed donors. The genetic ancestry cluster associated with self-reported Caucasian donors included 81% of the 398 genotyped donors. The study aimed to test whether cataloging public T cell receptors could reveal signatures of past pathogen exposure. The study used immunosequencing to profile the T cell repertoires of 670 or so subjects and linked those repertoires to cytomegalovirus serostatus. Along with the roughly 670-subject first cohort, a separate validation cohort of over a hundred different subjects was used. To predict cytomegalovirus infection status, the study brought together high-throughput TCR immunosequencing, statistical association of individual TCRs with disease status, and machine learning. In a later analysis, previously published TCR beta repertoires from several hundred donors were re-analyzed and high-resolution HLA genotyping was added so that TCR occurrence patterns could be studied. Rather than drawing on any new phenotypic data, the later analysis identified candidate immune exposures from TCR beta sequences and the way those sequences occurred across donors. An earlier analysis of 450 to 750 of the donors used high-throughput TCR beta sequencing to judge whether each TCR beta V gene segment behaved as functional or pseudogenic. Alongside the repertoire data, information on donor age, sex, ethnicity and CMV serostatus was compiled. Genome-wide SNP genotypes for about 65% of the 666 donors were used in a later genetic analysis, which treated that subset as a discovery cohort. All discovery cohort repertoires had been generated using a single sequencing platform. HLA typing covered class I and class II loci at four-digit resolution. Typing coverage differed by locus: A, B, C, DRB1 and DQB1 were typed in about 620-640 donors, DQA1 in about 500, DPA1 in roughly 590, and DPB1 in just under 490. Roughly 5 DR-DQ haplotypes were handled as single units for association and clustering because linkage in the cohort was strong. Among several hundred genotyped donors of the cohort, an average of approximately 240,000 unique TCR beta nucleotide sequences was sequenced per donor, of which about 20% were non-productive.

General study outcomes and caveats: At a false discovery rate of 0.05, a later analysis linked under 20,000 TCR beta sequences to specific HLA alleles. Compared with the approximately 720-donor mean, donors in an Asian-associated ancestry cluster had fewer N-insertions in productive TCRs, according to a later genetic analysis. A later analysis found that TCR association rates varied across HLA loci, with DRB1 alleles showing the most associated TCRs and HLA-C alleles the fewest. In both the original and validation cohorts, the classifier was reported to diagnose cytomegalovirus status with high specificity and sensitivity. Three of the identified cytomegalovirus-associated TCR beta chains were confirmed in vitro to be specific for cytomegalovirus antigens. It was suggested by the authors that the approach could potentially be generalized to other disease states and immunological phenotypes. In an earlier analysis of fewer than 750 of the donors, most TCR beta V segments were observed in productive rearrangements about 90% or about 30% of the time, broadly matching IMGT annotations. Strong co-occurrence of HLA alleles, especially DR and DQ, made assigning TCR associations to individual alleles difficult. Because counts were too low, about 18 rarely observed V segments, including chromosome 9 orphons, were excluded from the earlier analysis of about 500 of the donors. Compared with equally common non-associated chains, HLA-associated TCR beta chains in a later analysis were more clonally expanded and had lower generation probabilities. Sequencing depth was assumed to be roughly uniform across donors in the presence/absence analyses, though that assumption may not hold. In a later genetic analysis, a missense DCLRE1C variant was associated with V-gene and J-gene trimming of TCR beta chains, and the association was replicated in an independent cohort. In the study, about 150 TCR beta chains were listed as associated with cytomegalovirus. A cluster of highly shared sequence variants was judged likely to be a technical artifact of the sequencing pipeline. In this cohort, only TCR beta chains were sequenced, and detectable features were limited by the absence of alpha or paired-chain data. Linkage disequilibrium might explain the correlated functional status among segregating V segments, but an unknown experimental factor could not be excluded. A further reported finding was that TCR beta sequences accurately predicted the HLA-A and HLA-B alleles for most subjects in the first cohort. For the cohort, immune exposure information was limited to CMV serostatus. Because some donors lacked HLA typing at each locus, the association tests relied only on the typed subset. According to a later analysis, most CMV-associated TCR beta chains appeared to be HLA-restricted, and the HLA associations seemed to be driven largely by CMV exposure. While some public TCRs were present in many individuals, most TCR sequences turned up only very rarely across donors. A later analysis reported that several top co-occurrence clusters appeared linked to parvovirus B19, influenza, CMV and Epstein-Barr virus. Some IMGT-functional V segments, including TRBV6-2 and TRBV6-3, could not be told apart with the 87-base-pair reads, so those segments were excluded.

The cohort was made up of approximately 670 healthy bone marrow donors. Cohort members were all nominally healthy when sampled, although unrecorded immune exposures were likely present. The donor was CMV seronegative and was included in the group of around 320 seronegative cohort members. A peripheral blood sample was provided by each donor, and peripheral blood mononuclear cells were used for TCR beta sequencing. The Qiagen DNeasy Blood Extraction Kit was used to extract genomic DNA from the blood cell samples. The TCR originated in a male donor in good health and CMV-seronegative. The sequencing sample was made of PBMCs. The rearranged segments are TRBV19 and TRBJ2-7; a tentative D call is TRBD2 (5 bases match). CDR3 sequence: CASSAEGFSYEQYF. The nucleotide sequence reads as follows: TGTGCCAGTAGCGCCGAGGGCTTCTCCTACGAGCAGTACTTC.